Below are 18 T cell receptor beta chains sequenced from a single sample in a study of blood T cell repertoires in COVID-19. Repertoires were generated with immunoSEQ multiplex PCR, while TCRdb's copy carries only in-frame clones and drops some. The table has about 180,000 clones, approximately 84% seen once. The sequenced sample was peripheral blood. The receptors here all came from a human donor in a cohort sampled during active COVID-19.

CDR3 sequence: CASSAGTGNTGELFF. CDR3 nucleotide sequence: TGTGCCAGCAGCGCTGGGACAGGGAACACCGGGGAGCTGTTTTTT. The rearrangement uses TRBV11-1 and TRBJ2-2; TRBD1 matches 8 bases. CDR1 and CDR2 from the germline V gene are SGHAT and FQDESV (reference sequence). V gave up 5 bases and J gave up 1 base; unmatched junction bases: 3. The CDR3 contains 15 residues.

The chain employs TRBV6-2 or TRBV6-3 and TRBJ1-5; weak D call: TRBD1 (5 bases). CDR1 MNHEY and CDR2 SVGEGT come from the germline V gene. V lost 6 bases and J lost 7, with 16 bases in between. The CDR3 covers 14 residues. The CDR3 DNA reads TGTGCCAGCAGCCTTCACCAGGGAGGCCAGCCCCAGCATTTT. This sequence encodes CASSLHQGGQPQHF.

This clone came up once. The rearrangement links TRBV5-1 to TRBJ2-1, with 8 bases fitting TRBD2. The CDR3 covers 14 residues. Germline V gene lookup returns CDR1 SGHRS and CDR2 YFSETQ. Trimming cost V 2 bases and J 7 bases; bases outside gene matches: 5. The CDR3 region has the DNA TGCGCCAGCAGCTTTTGGACTAGCAAGAATGAGCAGTTCTTC. Residues: CASSFWTSKNEQFF.

Concerning this clone itself: Other nucleotide sequences from this sample produce the same CDR3. CDR3 amino acids: CASSVGQGGYEQYF. Written as DNA, the CDR3 is TGTGCCAGCAGCGTAGGACAGGGGGGCTACGAGCAGTACTTC. The rearrangement uses TRBV9 and TRBJ2-7; 9 positions match TRBD1. The junction had 1 base not matched to a gene; V was cut back by 0 bases and J by 3 bases. CDR3 length equals 14 residues. Germline V gene sequence: CDR1 SGDLS, CDR2 YYNGEE.

This sequence joins TRBV19 and TRBJ1-5; 8 nucleotides align to TRBD1. Germline V lookup: CDR1 LNHDA, CDR2 SQIVND (reference sequence). The CDR3 contains 15 residues. Trimming cost V 3 bases and J 3 bases; bases outside gene matches: 4. This CDR3 reads CASSMGGQANQPQHF. The CDR3 DNA reads as TGTGCCAGTAGTATGGGGGGACAGGCCAATCAGCCCCAGCATTTT.

The chain has TRBV2 and TRBJ2-3; TRBD1 matches at 11 bases. The ends lost 8 bases at V and 4 bases at J; junction bases unmatched: 5. The CDR3 consists of 14 residues. Per germline, CDR1 SNHLY and CDR2 FYNNEI. CDR3 region: CASRTGGEADTQYF. In DNA, the CDR3 is TGTGCCAGCCGGACAGGGGGCGAGGCAGATACGCAGTATTTT.

The chain employs TRBV7-9 and TRBJ2-1; TRBD1 agrees at 11 bases. The CDR3 spans 16 residues. Germline CDR1 and CDR2: SEHNR and FQNEAQ (reference sequence). The trim removed 4 bases at V and 5 bases at J, leaving 7 bases unmatched. In nucleotides, the CDR3 is TGTGCCAGCAGCTCAAGCGGGACAGGGGGTCACAATGAGCAGTTCTTC. Translation: CASSSSGTGGHNEQFF.

The chain is built from TRBV19 and TRBJ1-2, with 7 bases aligning to TRBD1. Losses at the gene ends were 4 bases for V and 2 bases for J; bases not matched to a gene: 19. Germline loops: CDR1 LNHDA, CDR2 SQIVND (reference sequence). The CDR3 runs to 19 residues. CDR3: CASSTDRAPTERRNYGYTF. Here the CDR3 DNA reads TGTGCCAGTAGTACTGACAGGGCACCGACGGAAAGGAGAAACTATGGCTACACCTTC.

The V and J genes are TRBV7-8 and TRBJ2-7, with TRBD1 matching 8 bases. The CDR3 consists of 16 residues. Losses at the gene ends were 5 bases for V and 3 bases for J; bases not matched to a gene: 12. Germline CDR1 reads SGHVS; CDR2 reads FQNEAQ. CDR3 protein: CASSPGPGQAFYEQYF. CDR3 DNA: TGTGCCAGCAGCCCAGGTCCGGGACAGGCGTTCTACGAGCAGTACTTC.

V usage is TRBV30 and J usage is TRBJ2-1; no clear D gene. This CDR3 comprises 13 residues. The ends were cut back, 1 base at V and 5 bases at J, with 9 bases in the middle. Germline V gene sequence: CDR1 GTSNPN, CDR2 SVGIG (reference sequence). This chain's CDR3 is CAWSELADNEQFF. CDR3 nucleotide sequence: TGTGCCTGGAGTGAGTTAGCTGACAATGAGCAGTTCTTC.

The genes are TRBV5-6 and TRBJ2-7, with TRBD1 identical over 7 bases. The CDR3 totals 16 residues. Germline V gives CDR1 SGHDT, CDR2 YYEEEE. After removal of 0 bases from V and 0 bases from J, the junction contained 6 bases not matched to a gene. CDR3 coding DNA: TGTGCCAGCAGCTTGGTTCAGGGGGTGTTCTCCTACGAGCAGTACTTC. Translation: CASSLVQGVFSYEQYF.

The J gene is TRBJ1-1, the V gene TRBV9; D is unclear. The CDR3 is 13 residues long. The V gene lost 0 bases and the J gene lost 5 bases, with 8 bases spanning the gap. Germline V gene lookup returns CDR1 SGDLS and CDR2 YYNGEE. Written as DNA, the CDR3 is TGTGCCAGCAGCGTAGAGGCGGGGACTGAAGCTTTCTTT. This translates into CASSVEAGTEAFF.

The genes are TRBV5-1 and TRBJ1-6, with D unresolved. Germline loops: CDR1 SGHRS, CDR2 YFSETQ. The V gene lost 2 bases and the J gene lost 9 bases, with 12 bases spanning the gap. This CDR3 has 14 residues. DNA for the CDR3: TGCGCCAGCAGCTTTGACCTGCCGGGTTCACCCCTCCACTTT. It encodes CASSFDLPGSPLHF.

The chain uses TRBV11-2 and TRBJ2-7; perhaps TRBD1 as D (6 bases). Germline CDR1 SGHAT, CDR2 FQNNGV. CDR3 length equals 13 residues. V was shortened by 4 bases and J by 2 bases, with 9 bases between the two germline ends. The CDR3, as DNA: TGTGCCAGCAGCTGGGACACCGCCTACGAGCAGTACTTC. Protein product: CASSWDTAYEQYF.

In this sample, this clone turned up once. V gene TRBV5-1 combines with J gene TRBJ2-1, with 9 bases fitting TRBD1. V was pared by 5 bases and J by 5 bases, with 8 bases of the junction left unmatched. Per the germline V gene, CDR1 is SGHRS and CDR2 is YFSETQ. This CDR3 contains 15 residues. CDR3 sequence: CASREQGAWDNEQFF. The CDR3 region has the DNA TGCGCCAGCAGGGAACAGGGGGCTTGGGACAATGAGCAGTTCTTC.

The chain uses TRBV4-2 and TRBJ2-7; 8 bases are a match to TRBD2. V was clipped by 0 bases and J by 6 bases; unmatched bases: 7. Looked up from germline, CDR1 is LGHNA and CDR2 is YNFKEQ. This CDR3 is 15 amino acids long. CDR3 in amino acids: CASSQEGTSGREQYF. As DNA, the CDR3 is TGTGCCAGCAGCCAAGAGGGGACTAGTGGGCGCGAGCAGTACTTC.

This clone was seen only once. The rearrangement links TRBV7-2 to TRBJ2-7, with a tentative D call TRBD2 (5 bases). This CDR3 contains 12 residues. CDR1 is SGHTA and CDR2 is FQGNSA in the germline V gene. Trimming cost V 1 base and J 5 bases, with 6 bases left between them. CDR3: CASSLVRDEQYF. The DNA for the CDR3 is TGTGCCAGCAGCTTAGTGCGGGACGAGCAGTACTTC.

V and J are TRBV10-2 and TRBJ1-5; D not certain. V lost 7 bases to trimming and J lost 1 base, with 8 bases between them. The CDR3 has 13 residues. Germline V gene sequence: CDR1 WSHSY, CDR2 SAAADI. Here the CDR3 reads CASTTESNQPQHF. In nucleotides, the CDR3 is TGCGCCAGCACTACAGAAAGCAATCAGCCCCAGCATTTT.